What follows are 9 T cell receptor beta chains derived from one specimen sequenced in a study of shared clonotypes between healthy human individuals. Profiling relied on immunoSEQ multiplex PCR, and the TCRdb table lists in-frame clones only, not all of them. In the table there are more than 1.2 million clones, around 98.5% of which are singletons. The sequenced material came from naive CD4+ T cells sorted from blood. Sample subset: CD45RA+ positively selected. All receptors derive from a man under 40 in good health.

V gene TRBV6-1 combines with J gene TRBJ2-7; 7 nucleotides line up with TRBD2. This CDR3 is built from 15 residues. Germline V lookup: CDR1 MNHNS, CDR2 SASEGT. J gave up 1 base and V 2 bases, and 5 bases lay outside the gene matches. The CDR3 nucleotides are TGTGCCAGCAGTGAAATTGGACTAGGTTCCTACGAGCAGTACTTC. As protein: CASSEIGLGSYEQYF.

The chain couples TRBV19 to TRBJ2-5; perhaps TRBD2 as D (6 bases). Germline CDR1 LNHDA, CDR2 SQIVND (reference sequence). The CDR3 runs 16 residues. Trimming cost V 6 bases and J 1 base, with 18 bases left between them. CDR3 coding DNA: TGTGCCAGTAGCGTACCTAGCGCACCTTCCCAAGAGACCCAGTACTTC. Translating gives CASSVPSAPSQETQYF.

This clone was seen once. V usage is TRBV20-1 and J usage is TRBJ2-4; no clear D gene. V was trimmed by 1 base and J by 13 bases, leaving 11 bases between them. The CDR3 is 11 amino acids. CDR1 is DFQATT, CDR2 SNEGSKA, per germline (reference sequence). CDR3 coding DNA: TGCAGTGCTAGAGTCGGGTTATCGCAGTACTTC. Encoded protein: CSARVGLSQYF.

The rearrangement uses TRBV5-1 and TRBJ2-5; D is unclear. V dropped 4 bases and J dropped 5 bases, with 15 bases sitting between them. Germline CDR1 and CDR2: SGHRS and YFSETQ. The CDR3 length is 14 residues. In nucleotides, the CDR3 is TGCGCCAGCAGCACGGACCCCCACGGGGAGACCCAGTACTTC. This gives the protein CASSTDPHGETQYF.

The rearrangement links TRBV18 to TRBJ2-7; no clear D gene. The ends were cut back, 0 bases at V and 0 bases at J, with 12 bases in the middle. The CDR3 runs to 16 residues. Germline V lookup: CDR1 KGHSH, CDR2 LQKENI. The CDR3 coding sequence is TGTGCCAGCTCACCACCGCAAGGGTTGAGCTCCTACGAGCAGTACTTC. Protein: CASSPPQGLSSYEQYF.

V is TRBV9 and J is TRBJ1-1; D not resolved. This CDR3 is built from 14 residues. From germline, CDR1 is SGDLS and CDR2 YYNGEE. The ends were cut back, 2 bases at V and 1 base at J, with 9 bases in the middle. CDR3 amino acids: CASSVVTANTEAFF. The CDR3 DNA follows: TGTGCCAGCAGCGTTGTGACCGCGAACACTGAAGCTTTCTTT.

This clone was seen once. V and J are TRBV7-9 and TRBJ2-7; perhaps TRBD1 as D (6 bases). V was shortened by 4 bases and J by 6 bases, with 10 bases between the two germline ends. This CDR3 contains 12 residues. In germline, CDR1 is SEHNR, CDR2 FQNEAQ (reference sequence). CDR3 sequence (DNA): TGTGCCAGCAGCTCATCCAGGGGCGAGCAGTACTTC. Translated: CASSSSRGEQYF.

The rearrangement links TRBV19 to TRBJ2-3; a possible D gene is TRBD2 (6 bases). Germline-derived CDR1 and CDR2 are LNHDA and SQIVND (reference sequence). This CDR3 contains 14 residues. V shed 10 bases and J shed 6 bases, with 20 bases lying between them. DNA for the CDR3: TGTGCCACGGGGATGGCCAGGGCGGGGGATACGCAGTATTTT. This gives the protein CATGMARAGDTQYF.

The CDR3, as DNA: TGTGCCAGCAGCTCACAGGGGCCCTATAGCAATCAGCCCCAGCATTTT. As protein: CASSSQGPYSNQPQHF. The chain uses TRBV7-8 and TRBJ1-5, with TRBD1 identical over 7 bases. The trim removed 4 bases at V and 0 bases at J, leaving 6 bases unmatched. This CDR3 has 16 amino acids. CDR1 is SGHVS, CDR2 FQNEAQ, per germline.